Below are 29 T cell receptor beta chains sequenced from a single sample in a study of yellow fever vaccine responses in identical twins (dated by TCRdb to the late 2010s). The library was produced with RT-PCR. Sequencing used an Illumina HiSeq 2500. The raw public data were reprocessed by TCRdb itself: fastp quality trimming at Q25, MiXCR clonotype calling, in-frame beta chains only. Each CDR3 protein appears once, grouped with its most common genes and DNA. This sample has over 900 distinct CDR3 sequences in its table, and about 79% of those were observed once. The biggest ten clones account for 12% to 15% of the sample. Sequenced material: T cells from blood (PBMCs), unsorted or a sorted subset (not recorded which), taken before or after yellow fever vaccination (not recorded which). The receptors derive from a female donor who received the yellow fever vaccine.

This chain links TRBV3-1 with TRBJ2-3; D possibly corresponds to TRBD2 (5 bases). The CDR3 spans 12 residues. Germline CDR1 LGHDT, CDR2 YNNKEL (reference sequence). V lost 4 bases and J lost 5, with 7 bases in between. CDR3 coding DNA: TGTGCCAGCAGCCCTACTAGAGATACGCAGTATTTT. This translates into CASSPTRDTQYF.

The genes are TRBV12-3 or TRBV12-4 and TRBJ1-2; no clear D gene. Trimming cost V 5 bases and J 4 bases, with 23 bases left between them. The CDR3 length is 17 residues. CDR3 DNA sequence: TGTGCCAGCAGTCCTCCGGGAGCGACATCCGCTGGCTATGGCTACACCTTC. As protein: CASSPPGATSAGYGYTF.

This clonotype has only a few counts. V and J are TRBV4-3 and TRBJ1-2; perhaps TRBD1 as D (5 bases). The CDR3 contains 17 residues. In germline, CDR1 is LGHNA, CDR2 YSLEER. V was shortened by 0 bases and J by 4 bases, with 18 bases between the two germline ends. The DNA for the CDR3 is TGCGCCAGCAGCCAAGAATTGGCGACAGCCCCCTCCTATGGCTACACCTTC. Amino acids: CASSQELATAPSYGYTF.

The chain carries TRBV4-3 and TRBJ2-1; D unresolved. CDR3 length: 14 residues. The germline V gene encodes CDR1 LGHNA and CDR2 YSLEER. V was trimmed by 4 bases and J by 5 bases, leaving 12 bases between them. CDR3 protein: CASSLDGSHNEQFF. Here the CDR3 DNA reads TGCGCCAGCAGCCTTGATGGCAGTCACAATGAGCAGTTCTTC.

The chain couples TRBV5-1 to TRBJ2-5; 7 nucleotides match TRBD1. The trim removed 0 bases at V and 2 bases at J, leaving 7 bases unmatched. Germline CDR1 reads SGHRS; CDR2 reads YFSETQ. The CDR3 spans 16 residues. The CDR3 here is CASSLGTGPSQETQYF. CDR3 coding DNA: TGCGCCAGCAGCTTGGGGACAGGCCCGTCTCAAGAGACCCAGTACTTC.

The genes are TRBV7-9 and TRBJ2-2; perhaps TRBD2 as D (5 bases). The CDR3 consists of 15 residues. V was pared by 5 bases and J by 2 bases, with 12 bases between. CDR1 is SEHNR and CDR2 is FQNEAQ in the germline V gene (reference sequence). CDR3 nucleotides: TGTGCCAGCAGCCCCCGGGGTCCTAACACCGGGGAGCTGTTTTTT. Encoded protein: CASSPRGPNTGELFF.

The chain employs TRBV18 and TRBJ2-7; D is perhaps TRBD1 or TRBD2 (5 bases each). Germline V gives CDR1 KGHSH, CDR2 LQKENI. With 3 bases removed from V and 2 bases from J, the gap between germline ends came to 8 bases. The length of the CDR3 is 13 residues. CDR3 amino acids: CASSPGTAYEQYF. In DNA form, the CDR3 reads TGTGCCAGCTCACCCGGGACGGCCTACGAGCAGTACTTC.

The V and J genes are TRBV5-1 and TRBJ2-3; 8 nucleotides match TRBD2. V trimming: 0 bases; J trimming: 4 bases; junction bases outside the gene matches: 7. CDR3 length: 16 amino acids. CDR1 and CDR2 (germline): SGHRS, YFSETQ. CDR3: CASSLGVGGAPDTQYF. The CDR3, as DNA: TGCGCCAGCAGCTTGGGTGTCGGGGGGGCCCCAGATACGCAGTATTTT.

The rearrangement joins TRBV4-2 to TRBJ2-7; 11 bases are shared with TRBD1. The CDR3 is 15 amino acids. Per germline, CDR1 LGHNA and CDR2 YNFKEQ. The V gene end was trimmed by 4 bases and the J gene end by 5 bases; junction bases not matched to a gene: 7. The CDR3 DNA sequence: TGTGCCAGCAGCCTAGAGGGGACAGGGGGGAACGAGCAGTACTTC. Translating gives CASSLEGTGGNEQYF.

The V and J genes are TRBV4-2 and TRBJ2-1, with TRBD2 matching over 10 bases. J was trimmed by 7 bases and V by 0 bases; bases with no gene match: 6. This CDR3 has 16 residues. Per germline, CDR1 LGHNA and CDR2 YNFKEQ. Here the CDR3 reads CASSQELMGLANEQFF. For the CDR3, the DNA is TGTGCCAGCAGCCAAGAGTTGATGGGACTAGCGAATGAGCAGTTCTTC.

A note on this clonotype: One end of the junction fails to match germline, which may point to a read error. The chain couples TRBV6-2 or TRBV6-3 to TRBJ1-6; 7 nucleotides align to TRBD1. This CDR3 has 15 amino acids. Germline loops: CDR1 MNHEY, CDR2 SVGEGT. The CDR3 protein is CASGYQGVDNSPLHF. The CDR3 region has the DNA TGTGCCAGCGGTTACCAGGGGGTGGATAATTCACCCCTCCACTTT.

The chain uses TRBV4-3 and TRBJ2-1; D unclear. V was shortened by 1 base and J by 2 bases, with 12 bases between the two germline ends. This CDR3 contains 16 residues. Germline values: CDR1 LGHNA, CDR2 YSLEER. As DNA, the CDR3 is TGCGCCAGCAGCCAAGTGGATCTAGTGGCCTACAATGAGCAGTTCTTC. This sequence encodes CASSQVDLVAYNEQFF.

The V and J genes are TRBV30 and TRBJ1-1; D is uncertain. Per germline, CDR1 GTSNPN and CDR2 SVGIG (reference sequence). The CDR3 sequence is 16 residues long. V dropped 1 base and J dropped 2 bases, with 17 bases sitting between them. CDR3 bases: TGTGCCTGGAGTGGGGCTTTGGTCAGACCAAACACTGAAGCTTTCTTT. Its protein is CAWSGALVRPNTEAFF.

The chain links TRBV6-5 to TRBJ2-6; D ambiguous. Germline assignment: CDR1 MNHEY and CDR2 SVGAGI. The germline V and J ends were trimmed by 0 bases and 0 bases, with 9 bases remaining between them. The CDR3 is 17 residues long. CDR3 protein: CASSYSTPDSGANVLTF. The CDR3 DNA is TGTGCCAGCAGTTACTCGACCCCCGACTCTGGGGCCAACGTCCTGACTTTC.

The rearrangement uses TRBV11-1 and TRBJ2-2, with TRBD2 as a possible D gene (7 bases). Germline CDR1 and CDR2: SGHAT and FQDESV (reference sequence). Trimming removed 11 bases from V and 0 bases from J, with 19 bases in between. The CDR3 extends over 16 amino acids. Here the CDR3 DNA reads TGTGCCTCTCCCGCCCGCGGGGGCCCGAACACCGGGGAGCTGTTTTTT. Its translation is CASPARGGPNTGELFF.

V gene TRBV7-3 combines with J gene TRBJ2-7; D is uncertain. The V end was cut by 1 base, the J end by 2 bases, with 9 bases between. Per the germline V gene, CDR1 is SGHTA and CDR2 is FQGTGA. This CDR3 has 14 residues. CDR3 DNA sequence: TGTGCCAGCAGCTTAAAGGTTGGGCCCTACGAGCAGTACGTC. Amino acids: CASSLKVGPYEQYV.

This rearrangement joins TRBV15 to TRBJ1-2; no definite D call. The CDR3 consists of 15 residues. V lost 0 bases, J lost 7 bases, and 15 bases lay in between. Looked up from germline, CDR1 is LNHNV and CDR2 is YYDKDF (reference sequence). The CDR3 reads CATSRDREVLAGYTF. For the CDR3, the DNA is TGTGCCACCAGCAGAGATCGAGAAGTCCTCGCTGGCTACACCTTC.

J is TRBJ2-7 and V is TRBV28; 8 positions agree with TRBD1. Germline assignment: CDR1 MDHEN and CDR2 SYDVKM. V was pared by 5 bases and J by 3 bases, with 6 bases of the junction left unmatched. The length of the CDR3 is 14 residues. The CDR3 loop is CASSPRTGFYEQYF. CDR3 nucleotides: TGTGCCAGCAGTCCTCGGACAGGGTTCTACGAGCAGTACTTC.

The chain couples TRBV4-1 to TRBJ1-2; D not resolved. The V gene's germline CDR1 is MGHRA and CDR2 YSYEKL. CDR3 size: 15 residues. V shed 3 bases and J shed 4 bases, with 15 bases lying between them. The CDR3 here is CASSHTLPSPYGYTF. The CDR3, as DNA: TGCGCCAGCAGCCACACTCTCCCTAGCCCCTATGGCTACACCTTC.

A few counts support this clonotype. This chain joins TRBV7-9 and TRBJ2-3; D ambiguous. This CDR3 is built from 13 residues. Germline CDR1 SEHNR, CDR2 FQNEAQ (reference sequence). V lost 5 bases to trimming and J lost 4 bases, with 10 bases between them. CDR3 sequence: CASSGVRADTQYF. Written as DNA, the CDR3 is TGTGCCAGCAGCGGGGTTCGAGCAGATACGCAGTATTTT.

The CDR3 DNA follows: TGTGCCAGCAGCTTGTGGGGCCAGGAAGAGCAGTACGTC. It encodes CASSLWGQEEQYV. The chain carries TRBV11-3 and TRBJ2-7; D is perhaps TRBD1 (5 bases). Trimming stripped 3 bases from V and 7 bases from J, with 13 bases between. Germline V gene data show CDR1 as SGHNT and CDR2 as YENEEA. CDR3 length: 13 amino acids.

The chain uses TRBV11-1 and TRBJ2-3, with 12 positions matching TRBD1. The V and J ends lost 3 bases and 4 bases, in that order; junction bases with no gene match: 2. The V gene's germline CDR1 is SGHAT and CDR2 FQDESV (reference sequence). The CDR3 loop spans 15 amino acids. The CDR3 spells CASSLGQGASDTQYF. DNA of the CDR3: TGTGCCAGCAGCTTGGGACAGGGGGCATCAGATACGCAGTATTTT.

The chain recombines TRBV11-1 with TRBJ2-1; D unresolved. The CDR3 contains 13 residues. Trimming left V 5 bases short and J 6 bases short, with 11 bases between. Germline V gene sequence: CDR1 SGHAT, CDR2 FQDESV (reference sequence). In DNA, the CDR3 is TGTGCCAGCAGCCCCCAGTTGGGCAATGAGCAGTTCTTC. This codes for CASSPQLGNEQFF.

The CDR3 bases are TGTGCCAGCAGTGACGGACTGGGGGGCTACACCTTC. Protein sequence: CASSDGLGGYTF. This chain joins TRBV6-4 and TRBJ1-2; the D is unclear. This CDR3 is built from 12 residues. Germline V gives CDR1 MRHNA, CDR2 SNTAGT. The V gene lost 2 bases and the J gene lost 8 bases, with 9 bases spanning the gap.

The chain's CDR3 is CATSRGAQYGYTF. The CDR3 DNA is TGTGCCACCAGCAGAGGAGCACAATATGGCTACACCTTC. The chain is built from TRBV15 and TRBJ1-2; no reliable D call. The germline CDR1 and CDR2 sequences are LNHNV and YYDKDF (reference sequence). CDR3 size: 13 residues. The germline V and J ends were trimmed by 1 base and 5 bases, with 8 bases remaining between them.

The rearrangement joins TRBV7-4 to TRBJ2-1; 9 nucleotides align to TRBD2. This CDR3 is 16 amino acids long. V was pared by 5 bases and J by 6 bases, with 11 bases of the junction left unmatched. The germline V gene encodes CDR1 SGHVT and CDR2 SQSDAQ. The CDR3 DNA sequence: TGTGCCAGCAGCCGAGCGGGAGGCCCAGGGGGCAATGAGCAGTTCTTC. It translates to CASSRAGGPGGNEQFF.

The chain uses TRBV4-1 and TRBJ2-3; 13 positions agree with TRBD2. This CDR3 has 18 residues. Germline loops: CDR1 MGHRA, CDR2 YSYEKL. V trimming: 0 bases; J trimming: 2 bases; junction bases outside the gene matches: 5. CDR3 sequence: CASSQEGLAGSPTDTQYF. The CDR3 DNA reads TGCGCCAGCAGCCAAGAGGGACTAGCGGGGTCCCCCACAGATACGCAGTATTTT.

This clonotype was detected once. V usage is TRBV7-9 and J usage is TRBJ2-7; 7 bases are a match to TRBD1. V lost 1 base and J lost 6; bases outside the gene matches: 6. The CDR3 sequence is 14 residues long. Germline values: CDR1 SEHNR, CDR2 FQNEAQ (reference sequence). CDR3 residues: CASSLVGAGGEQYF. As DNA, the CDR3 is TGTGCCAGCAGCTTAGTTGGTGCAGGGGGCGAGCAGTACTTC.

This clonotype occurred a few times. CDR3 residues: CATQPGQGYEQYF. The CDR3 DNA reads TGTGCCACACAACCGGGACAGGGCTACGAGCAGTACTTC. The chain joins TRBV13 to TRBJ2-7, with TRBD1 identical over 9 bases. Germline CDR1 is PRHDT and CDR2 is FYEKMQ (reference sequence). The length of the CDR3 is 13 residues. Unmatched junction bases numbered 7, after V lost 10 bases and J lost 3 bases.